This is a list of T cell receptor beta chains from one sample in a study of radiotherapy plus CTLA-4 blockade in lung cancer. Here immunoSEQ multiplex PCR was the method, and the copy in TCRdb shows in-frame clones only, minus some. Of tens of thousands of clones in the sample, about 78% were seen once. The material was peripheral blood, obtained from a patient treated with radiotherapy plus ipilimumab. These receptors all stem from a human donor with non-small cell lung cancer that progressed on radiotherapy plus ipilimumab. Each CDR3 is given with its conserved first and last residue. The D gene is left open where the match is weak. Clone size, where shown, is once, few, many, or a class for clones that have expanded.

CASSLELAGGPGELFF	TGCGCCAGCAGCTTGGAGCTAGCGGGAGGGCCCGGGGAGCTGTTTTTT	-	TRBJ2-2	TRBV5-1	TRBD2
CASSYGGYNEQFF	TGTGCCAGCAGTTACGGGGGCTACAATGAGCAGTTCTTC	-	TRBJ2-1	TRBV6-6	-
CASSSLQGNQPQHF	TGTGCCAGCAGCTCCCTACAGGGAAATCAGCCCCAGCATTTT	-	TRBJ1-5	TRBV7-8	-
CASRDVRGGTEAFF	TGTGCCAGCAGGGATGTCAGGGGCGGGACTGAAGCTTTCTTT	-	TRBJ1-1	TRBV2	-
CATAQERGDTGELFF	TGTGCCACCGCCCAGGAAAGGGGGGACACCGGGGAGCTGTTTTTT	-	TRBJ2-2	TRBV18	-
CASRLHGDSPLHF	TGCGCCAGCAGACTACACGGAGATTCACCCCTCCACTTT	-	TRBJ1-6	TRBV5-1	-
CASSRQRSQQGYEQYF	TGCGCCAGCAGCCGTCAGAGAAGTCAACAGGGCTACGAGCAGTACTTC	-	TRBJ2-7	TRBV4-3	-
CASSSVLAGAYEQYF	TGTGCCAGCAGTTCGGTACTAGCGGGGGCCTACGAGCAGTACTTC	-	TRBJ2-7	TRBV28	TRBD2
CASSWGDKEAFF	TGTGCCAGCAGTTGGGGGGACAAGGAAGCTTTCTTT	-	TRBJ1-1	TRBV6-6	-
CASSPGQGRAYGYTF	TGTGCCAGCAGCCCCGGACAGGGGCGCGCCTATGGCTACACCTTC	-	TRBJ1-2	TRBV28	TRBD1
CASSAGTVGAGELFF	TGTGCCAGCAGCGCGGGGACAGTAGGGGCCGGGGAGCTGTTTTTT	-	TRBJ2-2	TRBV9	TRBD1
CASSGTGTGGREQYF	TGTGCCAGCAGCGGCACCGGGACAGGGGGCCGCGAGCAGTACTTC	once	TRBJ2-7	TRBV7-8	TRBD1
CASSIEPRSNQPQHF	TGTGCCAGTAGTATCGAACCCAGGAGCAATCAGCCCCAGCATTTT	-	TRBJ1-5	TRBV19	-
CASSLREMGEQFF	TGTGCCAGCAGCCTACGGGAGATGGGGGAGCAGTTCTTC	-	TRBJ2-1	TRBV7-6	-
CASSILVGANVLTF	TGTGCCAGTAGTATATTGGTGGGGGCCAACGTCCTGACTTTC	-	TRBJ2-6	TRBV19	-
CASSHTSGNEQFF	TGCGCCAGCAGTCACACTAGCGGCAATGAGCAGTTCTTC	few	TRBJ2-1	TRBV4-1	TRBD2
CASSGRDRLWSF	TGTGCCAGCAGCGGCCGGGACAGGTTATGGTCCTTT	-	TRBJ1-1	TRBV7-2	TRBD1
CASSLAVSYEQYF	TGTGCCAGCAGCTTAGCAGTCTCCTACGAGCAGTACTTC	many	TRBJ2-7	TRBV7-9	-
CASSTLERDTEAFF	TGTGCCAGCAGTACCCTTGAGAGGGACACTGAAGCTTTCTTT	-	TRBJ1-1	TRBV6-6	-
CASSLELLNTEAFF	TGTGCCAGCAGCTTAGAGTTATTGAACACTGAAGCTTTCTTT	few	TRBJ1-1	TRBV7-9	-
CASSFESGVIATNEKLFF	TGTGCCAGCAGTTTCGAATCGGGCGTCATTGCAACTAATGAAAAACTGTTTTTT	few	TRBJ1-4	TRBV28	-
CASSFLSVKSGANVLTF	TGTGCCAGCAGTTTTTTGTCAGTTAAATCTGGGGCCAACGTCCTGACTTTC	-	TRBJ2-6	TRBV28	-
CAMDRGVYNEQFF	TGTGCCATGGACAGGGGAGTGTACAATGAGCAGTTCTTC	-	TRBJ2-1	TRBV5-4	TRBD1
CASNNPGGEGETQYF	TGTGCCAGCAACAATCCCGGGGGGGAGGGGGAGACCCAGTACTTC	-	TRBJ2-5	TRBV28	TRBD2
CSAQEGRGQFF	TGCAGTGCTCAGGAGGGCCGGGGGCAGTTCTTC	-	TRBJ2-1	TRBV20-1	-
CASSQGDSYTGELFF	TGTGCCAGCAGCCAAGGGGACAGCTATACCGGGGAGCTGTTTTTT	once	TRBJ2-2	TRBV5-5	TRBD1
CASSLWSGRIANTGELFF	TGTGCCAGCAGTTTATGGTCGGGCCGAATCGCGAACACCGGGGAGCTGTTTTTT	-	TRBJ2-2	TRBV27	-
CASSLYLAESSYEQYF	TGTGCCAGCAGCTTATACCTAGCGGAAAGCTCCTACGAGCAGTACTTC	-	TRBJ2-7	TRBV7-9	TRBD2
CASSESSPSGDSYEQYF	TGTGCCAGCAGTGAATCTTCCCCTAGCGGGGATTCCTACGAGCAGTACTTC	-	TRBJ2-7	TRBV25-1	TRBD2
CASSVAGLAGVSGANVLTF	TGTGCCAGCAGCGTAGCTGGCCTAGCGGGAGTATCTGGGGCCAACGTCCTGACTTTC	once	TRBJ2-6	TRBV9	TRBD2
CASSFHGAGGTEAFF	TGTGCCAGCAGTTTTCATGGGGCTGGGGGCACTGAAGCTTTCTTT	-	TRBJ1-1	TRBV28	-
CASSQPRGGETQYF	TGTGCCAGCAGCCAGCCCAGGGGAGGGGAGACCCAGTACTTC	few	TRBJ2-5	TRBV7-9	-
CASRDLTQGNTEAFF	TGTGCCAGCAGGGACCTTACACAGGGGAACACTGAAGCTTTCTTT	-	TRBJ1-1	TRBV2	-
CSVRGGTNSGNTIYF	TGCAGCGTCCGAGGGGGCACCAACTCTGGAAACACCATATATTTT	-	TRBJ1-3	TRBV29-1	TRBD1
CASSVSGTSAYNEQFF	TGTGCCAGCAGCGTATCCGGGACTAGCGCCTACAATGAGCAGTTCTTC	once	TRBJ2-1	TRBV5-5	TRBD2
CASSALGSPRGYTF	TGTGCCAGCAGTGCCCTAGGGAGCCCCAGAGGCTACACCTTC	-	TRBJ1-2	TRBV2	-
CASSFMSEQYF	TGTGCCAGCAGCTTTATGAGCGAGCAGTACTTC	-	TRBJ2-7	TRBV13	-
CASSLSGEAIQYF	TGTGCCAGCAGTTTGTCCGGGGAGGCGATACAGTACTTC	-	TRBJ2-7	TRBV28	-
CASSTGTGRTGYTF	TGCGCCAGCAGCACAGGGACAGGGCGGACTGGCTACACCTTC	once	TRBJ1-2	TRBV5-1	TRBD1
CASSLEPDRGSYGYTF	TGTGCCAGCAGTTTAGAGCCGGACAGGGGGAGCTATGGCTACACCTTC	-	TRBJ1-2	TRBV27	TRBD1
CASSLDAGSGQPQHF	TGTGCCAGCAGCTTAGATGCAGGGTCAGGTCAGCCCCAGCATTTT	-	TRBJ1-5	TRBV7-6	-
CASTPLETANIQYF	TGTGCCAGCACTCCGCTGGAGACCGCAAACATTCAGTACTTC	-	TRBJ2-4	TRBV2	-
CASRLAGEYEQFF	TGTGCCAGTAGACTAGCGGGAGAGTATGAGCAGTTCTTC	once	TRBJ2-1	TRBV19	TRBD2
CASRATMEVYEQYF	TGTGCCAGCAGGGCCACGATGGAGGTCTACGAGCAGTACTTC	once	TRBJ2-7	TRBV28	-
CASSFIAVGSNSPLHF	TGTGCCAGCAGCTTTATTGCGGTAGGGTCTAATTCACCCCTCCACTTT	once	TRBJ1-6	TRBV28	-
CASSLGSGGARETQYF	TGTGCCAGCAGTTTAGGTAGCGGGGGGGCCCGGGAGACCCAGTACTTC	few	TRBJ2-5	TRBV28	TRBD2
CASSQVYNARQGNQPQHF	TGCGCCAGCAGCCAAGTGTACAATGCCAGACAGGGCAATCAGCCCCAGCATTTT	-	TRBJ1-5	TRBV4-1	-
CASSLGGYSPLHF	TGTGCCAGCAGCTTAGGCGGGTATTCACCCCTCCACTTT	-	TRBJ1-6	TRBV11-2	-
CASRAGGAREGQPQHF	TGTGCCAGCAGGGCGGGGGGGGCCCGAGAGGGTCAGCCCCAGCATTTT	once	TRBJ1-5	TRBV2	-
CASSVRGTANTGELFF	TGTGCCAGTAGTGTTAGGGGGACGGCGAACACCGGGGAGCTGTTTTTT	-	TRBJ2-2	TRBV19	-